The 16 T cell receptor beta chains below were found in one sample sequenced in a study of graft-versus-host responses after intestinal transplantation. This table comes from immunoSEQ multiplex PCR, and its TCRdb copy is limited to in-frame clones, with some not included. This repertoire shows roughly 29,000 clones, about 90% found once; its top ten account for approximately 10%. Specimen: PBMCs, collected around 430 days after intestinal transplantation. These receptors were taken from a human patient who received an intestinal transplant, so some T cells may come from the graft donor.

The chain couples TRBV6-5 to TRBJ1-1; a possible D gene is TRBD1 (6 bases). Germline CDR1 and CDR2: MNHEY and SVGAGI. V dropped 7 bases and J dropped 1 base, with 13 bases sitting between them. The CDR3 consists of 14 residues. The CDR3 region has the DNA TGTGCCAGCACCCTCTCCAGGGGGAACACTGAAGCTTTCTTT. Protein product: CASTLSRGNTEAFF.

This sequence joins TRBV28 and TRBJ2-1; TRBD2 matches at 7 bases. This CDR3 is built from 16 residues. The V gene's germline CDR1 is MDHEN and CDR2 SYDVKM. The J segment lost 8 bases and the V segment lost 6 bases, leaving 16 bases of the junction unmatched. The DNA for the CDR3 is TGTGCCAGCAGCCTTACGGGTTGGGGCGCGGGAGATGAGCAGTTCTTC. It yields the protein CASSLTGWGAGDEQFF. The whole variable domain, remainder taken from reference TRBV28 and TRBJ2-1, is DVKVTQSSRYLVKRTGEKVFLECVQDMDHENMFWYRQDPGLGLRLIYFSYDVKMKEKGDIPEGYSVSREKKERFSLILESASTNQTSMYLCASSLTGWGAGDEQFFGPGTRLTVL.

This rearrangement joins TRBV11-2 to TRBJ2-3, with D perhaps being TRBD1 or TRBD2 (5 bases each). Germline CDR1 is SGHAT and CDR2 is FQNNGV. V was shortened by 0 bases and J by 5 bases, with 15 bases between the two germline ends. The CDR3 has 16 amino acids. CDR3 sequence: CASSLDFRGAIDTQYF. For the CDR3, the DNA is TGTGCCAGCAGCTTAGATTTCCGAGGGGCGATAGATACGCAGTATTTT.

This clone was recorded once. The V call is TRBV28, the J call TRBJ1-2; 8 nucleotides match TRBD1. Germline-derived CDR1 and CDR2 are MDHEN and SYDVKM. With V trimmed by 5 bases and J by 3 bases, 5 bases remained unmatched. CDR3 size: 14 residues. CDR3 loop: CASSPGGVDYGYTF. DNA for the CDR3: TGTGCCAGCAGTCCAGGGGGCGTCGACTATGGCTACACCTTC.

The rearrangement links TRBV19 to TRBJ2-3, with 8 nucleotides matching TRBD2. Germline CDR1 is LNHDA and CDR2 is SQIVND (reference sequence). V dropped 2 bases and J dropped 7; count of bases not matched to a gene: 11. This CDR3 is built from 16 residues. The CDR3 coding sequence is TGTGCCAGTAGTATACGTCTAAGCGGGGGTCACAATACGCAGTATTTT. It codes for CASSIRLSGGHNTQYF.

This clone appeared a few times. The genes are TRBV6-5 and TRBJ1-4; 7 positions match TRBD1. This CDR3 has 15 residues. CDR1 and CDR2 from the germline V gene are MNHEY and SVGAGI. Trimming cost V 6 bases and J 11 bases; bases outside gene matches: 15. DNA for the CDR3: TGTGCCAGCAGGCCATCGAATAGACAGGGTGGGAAACTGTTTTTT. Residues: CASRPSNRQGGKLFF.

CDR3 residues: CASSLQGAFGANVLTF. The CDR3 DNA follows: TGTGCCAGCAGTTTACAGGGGGCGTTTGGGGCCAACGTCCTGACTTTC. This chain joins TRBV27 and TRBJ2-6; the match to TRBD1 covers 8 bases. The CDR3 has 16 amino acids. Trimming removed 2 bases from V and 3 bases from J; junction bases left unmatched: 3. Germline loops: CDR1 MNHEY, CDR2 SMNVEV (reference sequence).

Turning to this clone: A far more abundant clone sits one base away, making this likely a read error. The chain links TRBV30 to TRBJ2-7, with D perhaps given as TRBD1 or TRBD2 (6 bases each). Trimming took off 5 bases at V and 2 bases at J, with 16 bases between the two ends. Germline CDR1 GTSNPN, CDR2 SVGIG (reference sequence). The CDR3 consists of 14 residues. The CDR3 reads CAWSRPGAPYEQYF. CDR3 DNA: TGTGCCTGGTCCCGTCCGGGGGCTCCCTACGAGCAGTACTTC.

The chain couples TRBV5-1 to TRBJ2-7; 8 bases map to TRBD1. CDR1 and CDR2 (germline): SGHRS, YFSETQ. The V and J ends lost 4 bases and 7 bases, in that order; junction bases with no gene match: 7. The CDR3 covers 13 residues. CDR3 sequence (DNA): TGCGCCAGCAGCATGGGACAGGCTGGGGAGCAGTACTTC. Its translation: CASSMGQAGEQYF.

The chain is built from TRBV4-3 and TRBJ2-7; 7 nucleotides line up with TRBD1. V shed 4 bases and J 0 bases; nucleotides not matched to a gene: 9. Germline V gives CDR1 LGHNA, CDR2 YSLEER. CDR3 length: 16 amino acids. CDR3 loop: CASSRLTGSSSYEQYF. CDR3 nucleotide sequence: TGCGCCAGCAGCCGACTGACAGGGTCCAGCTCCTACGAGCAGTACTTC.

V gene TRBV6-6 combines with J gene TRBJ1-4; the D gene is possibly TRBD1 (6 bases). V was cut by 6 bases and J by 7 bases, with 15 bases left in between. Germline loops: CDR1 MNHNY, CDR2 SVGAGI (reference sequence). The CDR3 has 14 residues. This CDR3 is CASRPRGKGEKLFF. CDR3 nucleotides: TGTGCCAGCAGGCCTAGGGGGAAAGGTGAAAAACTGTTTTTT.

This clone was seen only once. The V gene is TRBV5-1, the J gene TRBJ2-5; D is undetermined. The germline gives CDR1 SGHRS, CDR2 YFSETQ. The CDR3 is 15 residues long. V was pared by 1 base and J by 1 base, with 11 bases between. The CDR3 nucleotides are TGCGCCAGCAGCTTGTCGTCCAGGATCCAAGAGACCCAGTACTTC. Translation: CASSLSSRIQETQYF.

The chain recombines TRBV11-2 with TRBJ1-2, with 7 bases identical to TRBD1. The CDR3 extends over 15 amino acids. Per the germline V gene, CDR1 is SGHAT and CDR2 is FQNNGV. V trimming: 0 bases; J trimming: 3 bases; junction bases outside the gene matches: 4. The CDR3 coding sequence is TGTGCCAGCAGCTTAGACCAGGGGGTCGACTATGGCTACACCTTC. Encoded protein: CASSLDQGVDYGYTF.

The V call is TRBV7-9, the J call TRBJ1-5, with 7 nucleotides matching TRBD1. V lost 5 bases, J lost 3 bases, and 4 bases stayed unmatched. The CDR3 has 14 amino acids. Germline lookup yields CDR1 SEHNR and CDR2 FQNEAQ (reference sequence). Here the CDR3 DNA reads TGTGCCAGCAGCACCGGGACAGCCAATCAGCCCCAGCATTTT. Translated, it gives CASSTGTANQPQHF.

This clone showed up just a few times. The chain has TRBV11-3 and TRBJ1-3; D not certain. The CDR3 runs to 14 residues. V lost 5 bases and J 0 bases, leaving 8 bases between the germline ends. The germline CDR1 and CDR2 sequences are SGHNT and YENEEA. The CDR3 region is CASSPRDSGNTIYF. Written as DNA, the CDR3 is TGTGCCAGCAGCCCCCGGGACTCTGGAAACACCATATATTTT.

The chain has TRBV6-5 and TRBJ2-7; 9 bases agree with TRBD1. CDR1 and CDR2 (germline): MNHEY, SVGAGI. CDR3 length: 14 amino acids. V lost 5 bases, J lost 4 bases, and 6 bases stayed unmatched. The CDR3 reads CASSRAGTGYEQYF. The CDR3 DNA sequence: TGTGCCAGCAGTCGTGCCGGGACAGGGTACGAGCAGTACTTC.